Each of the 27 T cell receptor beta chains below was sequenced from the same sample in a study of human thymus T cells. The method was immunoSEQ multiplex PCR; TCRdb's version includes in-frame clones alone and lacks a portion of them. The table lists 57,000 or so clones, over 85% of them singletons. What was sequenced was blood. Receptors originate from a boy in the first two years of life with a congenital heart defect but otherwise immunologically healthy.

The V call is TRBV4-3, the J call TRBJ2-7; D possibly corresponds to TRBD2 (6 bases). The length of the CDR3 is 19 residues. V lost 0 bases and J 1 base, leaving 22 bases between the germline ends. Germline loops: CDR1 LGHNA, CDR2 YSLEER. For the CDR3, the DNA is TGCGCCAGCAGCCAAGAAGTAGATTTCGGGGGTCGCTATTCCTACGAGCAGTACTTC. It is translated as CASSQEVDFGGRYSYEQYF.

This chain's CDR3 is CASSLLGAGGYTF. In nucleotides, the CDR3 is TGTGCCAGCAGCTTACTGGGGGCCGGCGGCTACACCTTC. This rearrangement joins TRBV7-2 to TRBJ1-2; TRBD1 might be the D (6 bases). Trimming pared 2 bases from V and 8 bases from J, leaving 12 bases between. The CDR3 sequence is 13 residues long. Germline V gives CDR1 SGHTA, CDR2 FQGNSA.

V gene TRBV19 combines with J gene TRBJ2-7, with 11 bases fitting TRBD2. Germline V gives CDR1 LNHDA, CDR2 SQIVND (reference sequence). V gave up 3 bases and J gave up 1 base; unmatched junction bases: 11. The CDR3 contains 18 residues. The CDR3 DNA reads as TGTGCCAGTAGTATTTTCCCGGGGACTAGCGGCCGATCCTACGAGCAGTACTTC. This codes for CASSIFPGTSGRSYEQYF.

The V gene is TRBV9, the J gene TRBJ2-7, with 11 bases fitting TRBD2. The CDR3 totals 14 residues. Trimming cost V 0 bases and J 6 bases; bases outside gene matches: 2. Germline lookup yields CDR1 SGDLS and CDR2 YYNGEE. This CDR3 reads CASSVGLAGGEQYF. As DNA, the CDR3 is TGTGCCAGCAGCGTAGGGCTAGCGGGGGGCGAGCAGTACTTC.

The chain carries TRBV28 and TRBJ1-2; D ambiguous. With 3 bases removed from V and 2 bases from J, the gap between germline ends came to 19 bases. CDR1 is MDHEN and CDR2 is SYDVKM in the germline V gene. The CDR3 is 17 amino acids. The DNA for the CDR3 is TGTGCCAGCAGTTTTAAGCCGACAAAGGCGGTGAACTATGGCTACACCTTC. This gives the protein CASSFKPTKAVNYGYTF.

The gene calls are TRBV10-3 and TRBJ2-2, with D hard to call. Germline values: CDR1 ENHRY, CDR2 SYGVKD. This CDR3 is built from 12 residues. V gave up 0 bases and J gave up 6 bases, with 2 bases separating them. CDR3 nucleotide sequence: TGTGCCATCAGTGAGTCCGCCGGGGAGCTGTTTTTT. Translation: CAISESAGELFF.

This clone was seen more than once but under ten times. The chain uses TRBV7-2 and TRBJ1-5, with 7 bases matching TRBD1. The junction had 3 bases not matched to a gene; V was cut back by 1 base and J by 0 bases. This CDR3 comprises 16 residues. The germline gives CDR1 SGHTA, CDR2 FQGNSA. The CDR3 DNA is TGTGCCAGCAGCTTAGTAGGGACAGTTAGCAATCAGCCCCAGCATTTT. This gives the protein CASSLVGTVSNQPQHF.

The CDR3 protein is CASRAGGSNYGYTF. CDR3 sequence (DNA): TGTGCCAGCAGGGCAGGGGGCTCAAACTATGGCTACACCTTC. The rearrangement links TRBV28 to TRBJ1-2; TRBD1 aligns across 8 bases. CDR1 and CDR2 from the germline V gene are MDHEN and SYDVKM. Losses at the gene ends were 6 bases for V and 2 bases for J; bases not matched to a gene: 5. The CDR3 covers 14 residues.

J is TRBJ2-1 and V is TRBV7-6; D is unresolved. Germline lookup yields CDR1 SGHVS and CDR2 FNYEAQ. Deletions cut 3 bases from V and 12 bases from J, with 18 bases between. The CDR3 runs 14 residues. Here the CDR3 DNA reads TGTGCCAGCAGCTTGACCGTCGCTGCCGATAGGCAGTTCTTC. This translates into CASSLTVAADRQFF.

The chain joins TRBV5-1 to TRBJ1-1; D is unresolved. The CDR3 runs to 13 residues. Germline V gene sequence: CDR1 SGHRS, CDR2 YFSETQ. V was cut by 1 base and J by 7 bases, with 11 bases left in between. CDR3 sequence: CASSLWPSGEAFF. CDR3 DNA: TGCGCCAGCAGCTTGTGGCCCAGTGGTGAAGCTTTCTTT.

The J gene is TRBJ2-1, the V gene TRBV9; no definite D call. V lost 5 bases and J 6 bases, leaving 6 bases between the germline ends. The CDR3 runs 11 residues. Germline V gene data show CDR1 as SGDLS and CDR2 as YYNGEE. CDR3 protein: CASSTPNEQFF. The CDR3 DNA reads TGTGCCAGCAGTACCCCCAATGAGCAGTTCTTC. The whole variable domain, filled in from reference TRBV9 and TRBJ2-1, reads DSGVTQTPKHLITATGQRVTLRCSPRSGDLSVYWYQQSLDQGLQFLIQYYNGEERAKGNILERFSAQQFPDLHSELNLSSLELGDSALYFCASSTPNEQFFGPGTRLTVL.

The V call is TRBV5-6, the J call TRBJ1-4, with a tentative D call TRBD1 (6 bases). The germline V gene encodes CDR1 SGHDT and CDR2 YYEEEE. This CDR3 is built from 16 residues. V lost 2 bases to trimming and J lost 7 bases, with 18 bases between them. The CDR3 sequence is CASSFNRGTRREKLFF. The CDR3 nucleotides are TGTGCCAGCAGCTTCAACCGCGGGACACGGCGTGAAAAACTGTTTTTT.

The V gene is TRBV5-1, the J gene TRBJ1-4; D gene ambiguous. Germline CDR1 and CDR2: SGHRS and YFSETQ. This CDR3 is built from 15 residues. The V end was cut by 4 bases, the J end by 0 bases, with 10 bases between. CDR3 protein: CASSPMRATNEKLFF. The CDR3 bases are TGCGCCAGCAGCCCGATGAGGGCAACTAATGAAAAACTGTTTTTT.

This sequence joins TRBV6-5 and TRBJ2-5, with D maybe TRBD2 (6 bases). Germline V gene lookup returns CDR1 MNHEY and CDR2 SVGAGI. There are 14 residues in the CDR3. Trimming left V 6 bases short and J 2 bases short, with 13 bases between. This chain's CDR3 is CASRGYSGQETQYF. CDR3 sequence (DNA): TGTGCCAGCAGAGGTTATAGCGGTCAAGAGACCCAGTACTTC.

This chain uses TRBV2 with TRBJ2-5; D is perhaps TRBD1 (5 bases). This CDR3 comprises 14 residues. The V end lost 6 bases, the J end lost 2 bases, and 13 bases lay between the germline ends. Germline assignment: CDR1 SNHLY and CDR2 FYNNEI. The CDR3 DNA is TGTGCCAGCAGACGAACTGGGGCACAAGAGACCCAGTACTTC. Amino acids: CASRRTGAQETQYF. The entire variable domain, with the rest obtained from reference TRBV2 and TRBJ2-5, is as follows: EPEVTQTPSHQVTQMGQEVILRCVPISNHLYFYWYRQILGQKVEFLVSFYNNEISEKSEIFDDQFSVERPDGSNFTLKIRSTKLEDSAMYFCASRRTGAQETQYFGPGTRLLVL.

CDR3: CATRRGATDTQYF. The CDR3, as DNA: TGTGCCACCCGCCGGGGGGCCACAGATACGCAGTATTTT. The V and J genes are TRBV6-5 and TRBJ2-3; tentative D call: TRBD2 (7 bases). From germline, CDR1 is MNHEY and CDR2 SVGAGI. The CDR3 length is 13 residues. The V and J ends lost 10 bases and 2 bases respectively, with 13 bases between them.

This rearrangement joins TRBV28 to TRBJ1-2; D remains unclear. Between the trimmed V and J ends, which lost 2 bases and 5 bases, there was a span of 9 bases. This CDR3 region has 13 residues. In germline, CDR1 is MDHEN, CDR2 SYDVKM. This chain's CDR3 is CASSLKTAYGYTF. CDR3 in DNA: TGTGCCAGCAGTTTAAAAACAGCTTATGGCTACACCTTC.

The chain recombines TRBV19 with TRBJ1-1, with TRBD1 identical over 7 bases. The length of the CDR3 is 15 residues. V dropped 5 bases and J dropped 3; count of bases not matched to a gene: 9. Germline V gene data show CDR1 as LNHDA and CDR2 as SQIVND (reference sequence). CDR3 sequence: CASSPRDRIYTEAFF. The CDR3 bases are TGTGCCAGTAGTCCTCGGGACAGAATCTACACTGAAGCTTTCTTT.

V is TRBV2 and J is TRBJ2-1; the match to TRBD1 covers 9 bases. Trimming at V came to 7 bases and at J to 5 bases, leaving 6 bases not matched to a gene. Germline V gene lookup returns CDR1 SNHLY and CDR2 FYNNEI. The CDR3 spans 14 residues. CDR3 amino acids: CASKTGQGDNEQFF. CDR3 DNA sequence: TGTGCCAGCAAGACGGGACAGGGTGACAATGAGCAGTTCTTC.

In this sample, this clone turned up a few times. V is TRBV19 and J is TRBJ1-4, with no clear D. Germline CDR1 is LNHDA and CDR2 is SQIVND (reference sequence). The CDR3 loop spans 14 amino acids. The ends were cut back, 3 bases at V and 2 bases at J, with 7 bases in the middle. DNA of the CDR3: TGTGCCAGTAGTATTGGCGGGACTAATGAAAAACTGTTTTTT. Protein: CASSIGGTNEKLFF.

This clone was detected only once. The rearrangement uses TRBV9 and TRBJ2-3, with 8 bases lining up with TRBD2. The CDR3 loop spans 13 amino acids. Germline V gene sequence: CDR1 SGDLS, CDR2 YYNGEE. V dropped 3 bases and J dropped 5; count of bases not matched to a gene: 2. The CDR3 region has the DNA TGTGCCAGCAGCGGGACTAGCCTAGATACGCAGTATTTT. This sequence encodes CASSGTSLDTQYF.

In its sample, this clone was seen once. The rearrangement joins TRBV10-2 to TRBJ1-3; 10 bases fit TRBD1. Germline CDR1 WSHSY, CDR2 SAAADI. The CDR3 consists of 18 residues. V lost 8 bases, J lost 4 bases, and 17 bases stayed unmatched. The DNA of the CDR3 is TGCGCCAGCTCAAGAACCTTAGGACAGGGGGTTACCGGAAACACCATATATTTT. It is translated as CASSRTLGQGVTGNTIYF.

J is TRBJ2-1 and V is TRBV19; 12 positions match TRBD2. Germline-derived CDR1 and CDR2 are LNHDA and SQIVND (reference sequence). This CDR3 is built from 16 residues. Trimming cost V 5 bases and J 6 bases; bases outside gene matches: 8. The CDR3 nucleotides are TGTGCCAGTAGTCCCACCACTAGCGGGGGGCCCAATGAGCAGTTCTTC. Its protein product is CASSPTTSGGPNEQFF.

The CDR3 protein is CASSPTGTSGTYEQYF. For the CDR3, the DNA is TGTGCCAGCAGCCCTACCGGGACTAGCGGGACGTACGAGCAGTACTTC. This rearrangement joins TRBV7-9 to TRBJ2-7; TRBD2 aligns across 13 bases. Germline assignment: CDR1 SEHNR and CDR2 FQNEAQ (reference sequence). The CDR3 extends over 16 amino acids. V shed 5 bases, J shed 4 bases, and the junction held 8 bases outside the gene matches.

V usage is TRBV5-1 and J usage is TRBJ2-7, with 8 positions matching TRBD2. Germline assignment: CDR1 SGHRS and CDR2 YFSETQ. The CDR3 is made up of 14 amino acids. Trimming cost V 4 bases and J 0 bases; bases outside gene matches: 3. The CDR3 spells CASSPGTSSYEQYF. The CDR3 bases are TGCGCCAGCAGCCCAGGGACTAGCTCCTACGAGCAGTACTTC.

The rearrangement links TRBV6-5 to TRBJ1-5; D gene ambiguous. Deletions cut 2 bases from V and 2 bases from J, with 4 bases between. Germline V gene lookup returns CDR1 MNHEY and CDR2 SVGAGI. This CDR3 comprises 13 residues. The CDR3 spells CASSYRGNQPQHF. CDR3 sequence (DNA): TGTGCCAGCAGTTACAGGGGCAATCAGCCCCAGCATTTT.

The table lists this clone with a count of one. The gene calls are TRBV28 and TRBJ1-2; D may be TRBD1 (6 bases). The germline CDR1 and CDR2 sequences are MDHEN and SYDVKM. The length of the CDR3 is 14 residues. The ends were cut back, 1 base at V and 2 bases at J, with 8 bases in the middle. The CDR3 coding sequence is TGTGCCAGCAGTTTATCGGGACAAAACTATGGCTACACCTTC. Protein: CASSLSGQNYGYTF.